This TCR beta chain originates from a study of T cells in Graves' hyperthyroidism and ophthalmopathy. These patients, aged 18 to 65, had recently diagnosed hyperthyroidism lasting under 2 months. The CDR3 is 16 amino acids. Germline CDR1 reads MGHDK; CDR2 reads SYGVNS. Study-level findings and limits: Most expanded thyroid clonotypes above 0.001 recurred in blood.

Points on this clonotype: No antigen is known for it. An end of the junction does not agree with germline; a read error may underlie this.

Regions amplified from RNA transcripts were the TCR beta CDR3 regions. HTBI primers were employed in a first-round RT-PCR of the TCR CDR3. TCRdb re-called the multiplex PCR reads with MiXCR, one entry per CDR3 protein. This table has just over 550,000 distinct CDR3 sequences, about half appearing once. This sequence originates from a woman between 18 and 30 years old with Graves' hyperthyroidism. The specimen was peripheral blood or thyroid tissue (not recorded which). V and J are TRBV25-1 and TRBJ2-7; 7 bases align to TRBD2. This CDR3 reads CASSQERRELKYEQYF. DNA for the CDR3: TGCGCCAGCAGCCAAGAAAGGCGGGAGTTGAAGTACGAGCAGTACTTC.